This entry lists 20 T cell receptor beta chains sequenced from one sample in a study of cytomegalovirus exposure and HLA in healthy donors. Primers included in the PCR were 60 Vbeta and 13 Jbeta primers. Assay used: immunoSEQ multiplex PCR; TCRdb lists only in-frame clones, some missing. The table has under 55,000 clones, roughly 75% seen once. The sequencing input was PBMCs. Receptors were obtained from a man aged 30-40 years in good health and CMV-seropositive.

The chain couples TRBV28 to TRBJ2-7; a weak D match, TRBD2 (6 bases). The CDR3 has 15 amino acids. Per the germline V gene, CDR1 is MDHEN and CDR2 is SYDVKM. Trimming took 7 bases from V and 4 from J, leaving 20 bases between them. DNA of the CDR3: TGTGCCAGCATCCGACCTCGGGGGTCAAAATACGAGCAGTACTTC. Its protein is CASIRPRGSKYEQYF.

The V call is TRBV9, the J call TRBJ1-1; a weak D match, TRBD1 (6 bases). Germline V gene sequence: CDR1 SGDLS, CDR2 YYNGEE. The CDR3 covers 14 residues. V was trimmed by 2 bases and J by 4 bases, leaving 12 bases between them. The CDR3: CASSVGGGITEAFF. The CDR3 DNA is TGTGCCAGCAGCGTTGGGGGCGGAATCACTGAAGCTTTCTTT.

This clone was observed a handful of times. The rearrangement links TRBV7-3 to TRBJ1-1; D is unresolved. CDR1 and CDR2 (germline): SGHTA, FQGTGA. Trimming stripped 1 base from V and 1 base from J, with 10 bases between. The CDR3 consists of 15 residues. CDR3 amino acids: CASSLSLAGNTEAFF. CDR3 DNA: TGTGCCAGCAGCTTAAGTTTGGCAGGGAACACTGAAGCTTTCTTT.

The CDR3 protein is CASSSGKGAYEQYF. CDR3 sequence (DNA): TGCGCCAGCAGCTCCGGGAAGGGGGCCTACGAGCAGTACTTC. This chain connects TRBV5-1 to TRBJ2-7, with a possible D match to TRBD1 (6 bases). V was clipped by 3 bases and J by 2 bases, with 12 bases between them. Germline values: CDR1 SGHRS, CDR2 YFSETQ. The CDR3 is made up of 14 amino acids.

This chain's CDR3 is CASSVVSGTQNTEAFF. The CDR3 bases are TGTGCCAGCAGCGTAGTGAGCGGGACCCAAAACACTGAAGCTTTCTTT. The chain combines TRBV9 with TRBJ1-1; D perhaps matches TRBD1 (5 bases). This CDR3 is 16 amino acids long. V was pared by 0 bases and J by 2 bases, with 14 bases between. Germline values: CDR1 SGDLS, CDR2 YYNGEE.

The rearrangement uses TRBV19 and TRBJ2-6; unclear D gene. Germline loops: CDR1 LNHDA, CDR2 SQIVND (reference sequence). Trimming stripped 8 bases from V and 1 base from J, with 15 bases between. The CDR3 spans 16 residues. This CDR3 is CASANSARSGANVLTF. The CDR3 nucleotides read TGTGCCAGTGCAAACTCTGCTCGGTCTGGGGCCAACGTCCTGACTTTC. The complete variable domain, with remaining parts taken from reference TRBV19 and TRBJ2-6, reads DGGITQSPKYLFRKEGQNVTLSCEQNLNHDAMYWYRQDPGQGLRLIYYSQIVNDFQKGDIAEGYSVSREKKESFPLTVTSAQKNPTAFYLCASANSARSGANVLTFGAGSRLTVL.

This clone has only one observation. The sample holds other DNA sequences that translate to the same CDR3. The chain joins TRBV2 to TRBJ2-3, with TRBD2 matching 13 bases. Trimming cost V 10 bases and J 3 bases; bases outside gene matches: 4. Germline V gives CDR1 SNHLY, CDR2 FYNNEI. The CDR3 totals 14 residues. The CDR3 DNA follows: TGTGCCACTGGACTAGCGGGGGTTACAGATACGCAGTATTTT. Its protein product is CATGLAGVTDTQYF.

The chain couples TRBV30 to TRBJ1-5; maybe TRBD1 (6 bases). This CDR3 comprises 15 residues. V was shortened by 1 base and J by 8 bases, with 18 bases between the two germline ends. Germline-derived CDR1 and CDR2 are GTSNPN and SVGIG (reference sequence). For the CDR3, the DNA is TGTGCCTGGAGTGCGGAACAGGGAGATTTTGAGCCCCAGCATTTT. This gives the protein CAWSAEQGDFEPQHF.

The chain has TRBV6-6 and TRBJ2-1; D perhaps matches TRBD1 (6 bases). The CDR3 length is 14 residues. Germline values: CDR1 MNHNY, CDR2 SVGAGI (reference sequence). Trimming stripped 0 bases from V and 9 bases from J, with 12 bases between. The CDR3 region has the DNA TGTGCCAGCAGTTACTCGGCAGGGGCGGGTGAGCAGTTCTTC. Protein: CASSYSAGAGEQFF.

The chain couples TRBV13 to TRBJ2-7; tentative D call: TRBD2 (5 bases). The germline V and J ends were trimmed by 4 bases and 0 bases, with 10 bases remaining between them. Germline-derived CDR1 and CDR2 are PRHDT and FYEKMQ (reference sequence). The CDR3 is made up of 14 amino acids. The DNA for the CDR3 is TGTGCCAGCAGCTCTCTCGGACTCTCCTACGAGCAGTACTTC. The encoded protein is CASSSLGLSYEQYF.

The chain joins TRBV7-8 to TRBJ1-3, with 9 bases matching TRBD1. Losses at the gene ends were 5 bases for V and 2 bases for J; bases not matched to a gene: 4. The germline V gene has CDR1 SGHVS and CDR2 FQNEAQ. The CDR3 is 15 amino acids. The CDR3: CASSVWTGAGNTIYF. The CDR3 nucleotides read TGTGCCAGCAGCGTATGGACAGGGGCTGGAAACACCATATATTTT.

The table lists this clone with a count of one. This chain connects TRBV28 to TRBJ2-4; 9 nucleotides align to TRBD1. The V and J ends lost 2 bases and 0 bases, in that order; junction bases with no gene match: 8. The germline CDR1 and CDR2 sequences are MDHEN and SYDVKM. The CDR3 is 18 amino acids. CDR3 nucleotide sequence: TGTGCCAGCAGTTTACGAAGGACAGGGGATCTAGCCAAAAACATTCAGTACTTC. This translates into CASSLRRTGDLAKNIQYF.

The CDR3 DNA reads TGCGCCAGCAGCCCGGCCAGGACAGGGGGCTACTATGGCTACACCTTC. Its translation: CASSPARTGGYYGYTF. The gene calls are TRBV4-1 and TRBJ1-2; 11 bases line up with TRBD1. CDR3 size: 16 residues. The ends lost 4 bases at V and 3 bases at J; junction bases unmatched: 7. CDR1 and CDR2 (germline): MGHRA, YSYEKL.

As DNA, the CDR3 is TGTGCCTGGAGACGCCTAGCGATTGGGGCCAACGTCCTGACTTTC. As protein: CAWRRLAIGANVLTF. The J gene is TRBJ2-6, the V gene TRBV30; tentative D call: TRBD2 (6 bases). Germline V CDR1 and CDR2: GTSNPN, SVGIG (reference sequence). The CDR3 runs 15 residues. V was pared by 3 bases and J by 3 bases, with 12 bases between.

The rearrangement uses TRBV6-1 and TRBJ2-7, with D perhaps matching TRBD1 (6 bases). This CDR3 has 14 amino acids. Trimming took off 7 bases at V and 3 bases at J, with 16 bases between the two ends. Germline V lookup: CDR1 MNHNS, CDR2 SASEGT. The CDR3 sequence: CASTRGHQIYEQYF. CDR3 bases: TGTGCCAGCACCAGGGGACACCAAATCTACGAGCAGTACTTC.

V gene TRBV28 combines with J gene TRBJ1-6; D gene unclear. V was trimmed by 1 base and J by 4 bases, leaving 11 bases between them. The CDR3 totals 16 residues. Germline CDR1 reads MDHEN; CDR2 reads SYDVKM. The CDR3 protein is CASSLSYGEYNSPLHF. The CDR3 DNA reads TGTGCCAGCAGTTTATCATACGGGGAGTATAATTCACCCCTCCACTTT.

This chain links TRBV28 with TRBJ2-4; a weak D match, TRBD1 (5 bases). The CDR3 totals 13 residues. Trimming took 6 bases from V and 0 from J, leaving 6 bases between them. Looked up from germline, CDR1 is MDHEN and CDR2 is SYDVKM. As DNA, the CDR3 is TGTGCCAGCAGGGGGCTAGCCAAAAACATTCAGTACTTC. As protein: CASRGLAKNIQYF. The full variable domain, rest sourced from reference TRBV28 and TRBJ2-4, is DVKVTQSSRYLVKRTGEKVFLECVQDMDHENMFWYRQDPGLGLRLIYFSYDVKMKEKGDIPEGYSVSREKKERFSLILESASTNQTSMYLCASRGLAKNIQYFGAGTRLSVL.

The V gene is TRBV5-1, the J gene TRBJ1-5; D unclear. The CDR3 spans 15 residues. Germline lookup yields CDR1 SGHRS and CDR2 YFSETQ. The V and J ends lost 0 bases and 1 base respectively, with 8 bases between them. The CDR3 sequence is CASSLGPSSNQPQHF. CDR3 bases: TGCGCCAGCAGCTTGGGTCCGAGCAGCAATCAGCCCCAGCATTTT. Complete variable domain (other parts from reference TRBV5-1 and TRBJ1-5): KAGVTQTPRYLIKTRGQQVTLSCSPISGHRSVSWYQQTPGQGLQFLFEYFSETQRNKGNFPGRFSGRQFSNSRSEMNVSTLELGDSALYLCASSLGPSSNQPQHFGDGTRLSIL.

The V call is TRBV5-1, the J call TRBJ1-5, with 8 bases matching TRBD1. Germline V CDR1 and CDR2: SGHRS, YFSETQ. Trimming at V came to 4 bases and at J to 5 bases, leaving 5 bases not matched to a gene. The CDR3 is 14 amino acids. The DNA of the CDR3 is TGCGCCAGCAGCCTCCAGGGGGCCGATCAGCCCCAGCATTTT. Translated, it gives CASSLQGADQPQHF.

This clone was picked up one time. The CDR3 sequence: CATSGAQGTEAFF. The CDR3 DNA is TGTGCCACCTCAGGTGCCCAGGGCACTGAAGCTTTCTTT. V usage is TRBV28 and J usage is TRBJ1-1; D may be TRBD1 (5 bases). Germline-derived CDR1 and CDR2 are MDHEN and SYDVKM. V shed 10 bases and J shed 4 bases, with 16 bases lying between them. The length of the CDR3 is 13 residues.